The clone carrying this T cell receptor beta chain was found once. cDNA reverse transcribed from extracted RNA served as the sequencing template. Clones were read by immunoSEQ multiplex PCR, and TCRdb kept only the in-frame ones, dropping some. The table has 45,000 to 70,000 clones, approximately 96% seen once. This record belongs to a study of CD8+ T cells in alopecia areata. Trimming stripped 7 bases from V and 4 bases from J, with 14 bases between. The germline V gene has CDR1 SQVTM and CDR2 ANQGSEA. This CDR3 is built from 12 residues. V is TRBV29-1 and J is TRBJ2-7; D possibly corresponds to TRBD1 (6 bases). Specimen: CD8+ T cells sorted from blood, collected at week 0. The sequence derives from a human donor with alopecia areata. The DNA of the CDR3 is TGCAGCGGGGGACATCCACCTTACGAGCAGTACTTC. Its protein is CSGGHPPYEQYF.